These 18 T cell receptor beta chains originate from one sample sequenced in a study of immune characterization of retroperitoneal liposarcoma. MiXCR, applied by TCRdb to the PCR reads, yields one record per CDR3 protein. The table lists 6,500 to 7,000 distinct CDR3 sequences, around 29% of them singletons. Input material: blood. These receptors were taken from a male donor with retroperitoneal liposarcoma.

The chain carries TRBV12-3 or TRBV12-4 and TRBJ1-5; D call uncertain. Trimming pared 5 bases from V and 6 bases from J, leaving 5 bases between. The CDR3 has 11 residues. The CDR3 protein is CASSRSQPQHF. The CDR3 DNA reads TGTGCCAGCAGTAGGAGTCAGCCCCAGCATTTT.

This clonotype came up many times. The chain combines TRBV6-1 with TRBJ2-3, with D possibly TRBD1 on 5 matching bases. Germline V gene sequence: CDR1 MNHNS, CDR2 SASEGT. The germline V and J ends were trimmed by 6 bases and 7 bases, with 23 bases remaining between them. The CDR3 has 16 residues. Here the CDR3 reads CASSRADTSVLHTQYF. Here the CDR3 DNA reads TGTGCCAGCAGCCGCGCGGACACCTCAGTGTTACATACGCAGTATTTT.

This clonotype was seen many times. V and J are TRBV6-1 and TRBJ2-1; 7 positions agree with TRBD2. The CDR3 has 16 residues. With 2 bases clipped from V and 9 bases from J, the junction kept 13 bases outside the gene matches. The germline V gene encodes CDR1 MNHNS and CDR2 SASEGT. The CDR3 spells CASSETAGAHPSEQFF. In nucleotides, the CDR3 is TGTGCCAGCAGTGAAACGGCGGGAGCCCATCCTAGTGAGCAGTTCTTC.

This clonotype was found once. CDR3 protein: CASSLDRGDEQYF. The CDR3 DNA reads TGTGCCAGCAGCTTAGACAGGGGCGACGAGCAGTACTTC. The chain carries TRBV7-2 and TRBJ2-1, with 7 positions matching TRBD1. The DNA end favors TRBJ2-7, so the J call may be wrong. The CDR3 contains 13 residues. Germline-derived CDR1 and CDR2 are SGHTA and FQGNSA.

In its sample, this clonotype is medium-sized (0.01 to 0.1%). The V gene is TRBV5-6, the J gene TRBJ2-1; D gene uncertain. Trimming took off 6 bases at V and 10 bases at J, with 14 bases between the two ends. This CDR3 spans 12 amino acids. In germline, CDR1 is SGHDT, CDR2 YYEEEE. The CDR3: CASTKGPYEQFF. CDR3 nucleotide sequence: TGTGCCAGCACCAAGGGCCCCTACGAGCAGTTCTTC.

Judged by abundance, this clonotype is hyperexpanded. V is TRBV6-1 and J is TRBJ1-2; D not resolved. Trimming left V 7 bases short and J 4 bases short, with 13 bases between. This CDR3 is 13 amino acids long. Germline values: CDR1 MNHNS, CDR2 SASEGT. CDR3 residues: CASIIAGGYGYTF. For the CDR3, the DNA is TGTGCCAGCATTATAGCAGGAGGCTATGGCTACACCTTC.

This clonotype was detected only a few times. The V and J genes are TRBV6-4 and TRBJ2-1, with D possibly TRBD2 on 5 matching bases. There are 14 residues in the CDR3. Per the germline V gene, CDR1 is MRHNA and CDR2 is SNTAGT. With 2 bases removed from V and 0 bases from J, the gap between germline ends came to 5 bases. Here the CDR3 reads CASSDGSSYNEQFF. The CDR3 DNA follows: TGTGCCAGCAGTGACGGGAGCTCCTACAATGAGCAGTTCTTC.

This clonotype was counted a few times. V is TRBV6-2 or TRBV6-3 and J is TRBJ1-1; weak D call: TRBD1 (6 bases). Germline V lookup: CDR1 MNHEY, CDR2 SVGEGT. The CDR3 runs to 15 residues. Between the trimmed V and J ends, which lost 2 bases and 8 bases, there was a span of 18 bases. CDR3 sequence reads: CASSYPSRGAREAFF. The DNA of the CDR3 is TGTGCCAGCAGTTACCCCTCTAGGGGGGCGCGAGAAGCTTTCTTT.

This chain connects TRBV5-1 to TRBJ2-2, with 8 bases fitting TRBD1. CDR1 is SGHRS and CDR2 is YFSETQ in the germline V gene. The ends lost 7 bases at V and 6 bases at J; junction bases unmatched: 2. The CDR3 is 12 amino acids. The DNA for the CDR3 is TGCGCCAGCCGGACAGGGTCCGGGGAGCTGTTTTTT. Its translation: CASRTGSGELFF.

In nucleotides, the CDR3 is TGTGCCAGCAGCTGGGAGAACACCGGGGAGCTGTTTTTT. Protein: CASSWENTGELFF. The chain uses TRBV11-1 and TRBJ2-2; no clear D. Germline CDR1 is SGHAT and CDR2 is FQDESV (reference sequence). V gave up 4 bases and J gave up 1 base, with 4 bases separating them. The CDR3 is made up of 13 amino acids. Looking up the rest from reference TRBV11-1 and TRBJ2-2 gives the full variable domain: EAEVAQSPRYKITEKSQAVAFWCDPISGHATLYWYRQILGQGPELLVQFQDESVVDDSQLPKDRFSAERLKGVDSTLKIQPAELGDSAMYLCASSWENTGELFFGEGSRLTVL.

This clonotype appeared many times. The V and J genes are TRBV27 and TRBJ1-2; a possible D gene is TRBD1 (6 bases). Trimming removed 4 bases from V and 5 bases from J, with 11 bases in between. The CDR3 has 13 amino acids. CDR1 and CDR2 (germline): MNHEY, SMNVEV (reference sequence). CDR3 in amino acids: CASSSATGYGYTF. The DNA of the CDR3 is TGTGCCAGCAGTTCCGCCACAGGGTATGGCTACACCTTC.

The rearrangement uses TRBV6-1 and TRBJ2-7; no clear D gene. The CDR3 contains 13 residues. Trimming pared 1 base from V and 6 bases from J, leaving 10 bases between. Per the germline V gene, CDR1 is MNHNS and CDR2 is SASEGT. CDR3 amino acids: CASSEEGSFEQYF. CDR3 nucleotides: TGTGCCAGCAGTGAAGAGGGATCTTTCGAGCAGTACTTC.

The V call is TRBV7-2, the J call TRBJ2-5; 9 bases fit TRBD1. Germline V gene lookup returns CDR1 SGHTA and CDR2 FQGNSA. The CDR3 has 15 residues. Losses at the gene ends were 5 bases for V and 11 bases for J; bases not matched to a gene: 15. The CDR3 region has the DNA TGTGCCAGCAGCGCACACAGGGGGCGGGATAATGAGCAGTACTTC. As protein: CASSAHRGRDNEQYF.

The chain couples TRBV6-4 to TRBJ2-1; no clear D gene. Trimming removed 3 bases from V and 10 bases from J, with 13 bases in between. The length of the CDR3 is 13 residues. The germline gives CDR1 MRHNA, CDR2 SNTAGT. The CDR3, as DNA: TGTGCCAGCAGTGAAAATCCCTCCTACGAGCAGTTCTTC. It translates to CASSENPSYEQFF.

The sample holds many counts of this clonotype. This chain joins TRBV27 and TRBJ1-4, with D possibly matching TRBD1 (5 bases). V gave up 9 bases and J gave up 0 bases, with 11 bases separating them. Germline CDR1 MNHEY, CDR2 SMNVEV (reference sequence). The CDR3 has 14 amino acids. CDR3 sequence (DNA): TGTGCCAGTCGGGGCTATGCAACTAATGAAAAACTGTTTTTT. Translating it yields CASRGYATNEKLFF.

V and J are TRBV11-3 and TRBJ2-5, with TRBD2 matching over 12 bases. From germline, CDR1 is SGHNT and CDR2 YENEEA. The CDR3 consists of 15 residues. The V gene end was trimmed by 6 bases and the J gene end by 5 bases; junction bases not matched to a gene: 7. This CDR3 reads CASSPGLAGRETQYF. In DNA form, the CDR3 reads TGTGCCAGCAGTCCAGGACTAGCGGGAAGGGAGACCCAGTACTTC.

A few counts support this clonotype. The chain combines TRBV6-1 with TRBJ2-1, with a weak D call TRBD1 (5 bases). The J call may be faulty, since TRBJ2-7 better matches the DNA end. Germline values: CDR1 MNHNS, CDR2 SASEGT. The CDR3 extends over 15 amino acids. The CDR3 nucleotides are TGTGCCAGCAGGCCGGACACCGGCGGAGTGTACGAGCAGTACTTC. Translation gives CASRPDTGGVYEQYF.

V and J are TRBV6-1 and TRBJ2-1; TRBD2 matches at 7 bases. Germline assignment: CDR1 MNHNS and CDR2 SASEGT. The CDR3 has 15 residues. J lost 10 bases, V lost 5 bases, and 14 bases had no gene match. CDR3 DNA sequence: TGTGCCAGCAGTCCTGGTGGGGGGGGAGTGCACGAGCAGTTCTTC. This codes for CASSPGGGGVHEQFF.